This record looks at one T cell receptor (beta chain) sequence and its context. No antigen is known for it. The sample comes from a study of breast tumors, draining lymph nodes, adjacent tissues. In germline, CDR1 is SEHNR, CDR2 FQNEAQ (reference sequence). CDR3 length: 14 residues. V lost 5 bases to trimming and J lost 4 bases, with 14 bases between them. Samples came from axillary lymph nodes draining the breast cancer. The study, taken as a whole, reports: The data were judged consistent with most tumor T cells coming from lymph node and expanding in tumor. Tumor T cell lymph node origin was a supported hypothesis, not proven. Compared with lymph nodes, tumors were less diverse; compared with nontumor tissue, more. Luminal-like breast cancer showed significantly higher tumor–nontumor repertoire similarity than basal-like.

TCRdb re-called the multiplex PCR reads through MiXCR, storing one row per CDR3 protein. The sample comprises hundreds of thousands of distinct CDR3 sequences, 32% of which are singletons, and over 1.1% rests with the top ten. The gene calls are TRBV7-9 and TRBJ1-1; possibly TRBD1 for D (6 bases). This clonotype was sampled from a female donor with breast cancer. Some clones in this sample may be carry-over from other donors' samples. Input material: axillary lymph node tissue. For the CDR3, the DNA is TGTGCCAGCAGCGGGGGGGGCGGGGCCACTGAAGCTTTCTTT. Its protein is CASSGGGGATEAFF.